Each of the 14 T cell receptor beta chains below was sequenced from the same sample in a study of blood T cell repertoires in COVID-19. The table came from immunoSEQ multiplex PCR; TCRdb's copy has only in-frame clones and leaves some out. The sample includes fewer than 40,000 clones, around 88% of them seen just once. The specimen sequenced was peripheral blood. The source is a woman aged 70-85 years with active COVID-19.

This rearrangement joins TRBV5-8 to TRBJ1-2; 10 bases align to TRBD1. CDR3 size: 14 residues. Germline values: CDR1 SGHTS, CDR2 YDEGEE. With V trimmed by 1 base and J by 8 bases, 5 bases remained unmatched. CDR3 sequence: CASSLRPGQGGYTF. The CDR3 coding sequence is TGTGCCAGCAGCTTGCGGCCGGGACAGGGGGGCTACACCTTC.

This chain connects TRBV6-2 or TRBV6-3 to TRBJ1-1; 8 nucleotides align to TRBD1. The germline CDR1 and CDR2 sequences are MNHEY and SVGEGT. CDR3 size: 15 residues. J lost 5 bases, V lost 0 bases, and 5 bases had no gene match. CDR3 bases: TGTGCCAGCAGTTACTCTTGGGACAGGAGGACTGAAGCTTTCTTT. Protein product: CASSYSWDRRTEAFF.

As for this clone: Other nucleotide sequences from this sample produce the same CDR3. The chain recombines TRBV28 with TRBJ2-5, with D possibly TRBD2 on 5 matching bases. This CDR3 is built from 13 residues. The ends were cut back, 3 bases at V and 2 bases at J, with 7 bases in the middle. CDR1 and CDR2 from the germline V gene are MDHEN and SYDVKM. The chain's CDR3 is CASSFGGQETQYF. DNA of the CDR3: TGTGCCAGCAGTTTCGGAGGACAAGAGACCCAGTACTTC.

CDR3 nucleotides: TGTGCCAGCAGTGAACACGGGGTTTCACCCCTCCACTTT. Translated: CASSEHGVSPLHF. The rearrangement joins TRBV25-1 to TRBJ1-6, with unresolved D. The germline CDR1 and CDR2 sequences are MGHDK and SYGVNS. This CDR3 region has 13 residues. Between the trimmed V and J ends, which lost 2 bases and 9 bases, there was a span of 8 bases. The full variable domain, in which reference TRBV25-1 and TRBJ1-6 provide the parts outside the CDR3, is EADIYQTPRYLVIGTGKKITLECSQTMGHDKMYWYQQDPGMELHLIHYSYGVNSTEKGDLSSESTVSRIRTEHFPLTLESARPSHTSQYLCASSEHGVSPLHFGNGTRLTVT.

This clone was recorded only once. This sequence joins TRBV2 and TRBJ1-6, with TRBD1 as a possible D gene (5 bases). Per the germline V gene, CDR1 is SNHLY and CDR2 is FYNNEI. CDR3 length: 15 amino acids. The germline V and J ends were trimmed by 2 bases and 9 bases, with 14 bases remaining between them. For the CDR3, the DNA is TGTGCCAGCAGTGAAAGGGGCGCCGGGGGTTCACCCCTCCACTTT. Protein product: CASSERGAGGSPLHF.

The chain links TRBV2 to TRBJ2-3; TRBD2 aligns across 13 bases. Losses at the gene ends were 5 bases for V and 6 bases for J; bases not matched to a gene: 11. Germline-derived CDR1 and CDR2 are SNHLY and FYNNEI. This CDR3 has 17 residues. This CDR3 is CASSPRPGTSGVDTQYF. The DNA for the CDR3 is TGTGCCAGCAGTCCGAGACCCGGGACTAGCGGGGTTGATACGCAGTATTTT.

The chain is built from TRBV4-3 and TRBJ2-5; TRBD1 is a possible D gene (5 bases). Trimming removed 1 base from V and 5 bases from J, with 11 bases in between. Germline assignment: CDR1 LGHNA and CDR2 YSLEER. The CDR3 has 14 amino acids. The CDR3 DNA is TGCGCCAGCAGCCAAGGGGTAGCAGGGGAGACCCAGTACTTC. It codes for CASSQGVAGETQYF.

The V and J genes are TRBV3-1 (or the pseudogene TRBV3-2) and TRBJ1-2; D is unresolved. Between the trimmed V and J ends, which lost 1 base and 13 bases, there was a span of 16 bases. The CDR3 extends over 13 amino acids. The V gene's germline CDR1 is LGHDT and CDR2 YNNKEL (reference sequence). The CDR3 is CASSQGLKQACTF. The DNA of the CDR3 is TGTGCCAGCAGCCAAGGCCTTAAGCAGGCATGCACCTTC.

This chain joins TRBV4-2 and TRBJ2-5; 11 positions agree with TRBD2. The CDR3 totals 15 residues. CDR1 and CDR2 (germline): LGHNA, YNFKEQ. J lost 2 bases, V lost 1 base, and 0 bases had no gene match. CDR3: CASSQGTSGQETQYF. The CDR3 region has the DNA TGTGCCAGCAGCCAAGGGACTAGCGGGCAAGAGACCCAGTACTTC.

As regards this clone: Other DNA sequences of this sample code for an identical CDR3. The rearrangement joins TRBV7-2 to TRBJ1-5; D is perhaps TRBD1 (6 bases). V lost 5 bases and J 0 bases, leaving 11 bases between the germline ends. The CDR3 sequence is 15 residues long. Germline V CDR1 and CDR2: SGHTA, FQGNSA. The CDR3 loop reads CASSPQGNSNQPQHF. CDR3 DNA sequence: TGTGCCAGCAGCCCCCAGGGGAATAGCAATCAGCCCCAGCATTTT. Based on the CDR3 plus reference TRBV7-2 and TRBJ1-5, the full variable domain is GAGVSQSPSNKVTEKGKDVELRCDPISGHTALYWYRQSLGQGLEFLIYFQGNSAPDKSGLPSDRFSAERTGGSVSTLTIQRTQQEDSAVYLCASSPQGNSNQPQHFGDGTRLSIL.

The J gene is TRBJ1-3, the V gene TRBV6-5; 9 bases fit TRBD1. The CDR3 has 14 residues. The V segment lost 6 bases and the J segment 3 bases; nucleotides outside the gene matches: 3. CDR1 and CDR2 (germline): MNHEY, SVGAGI. CDR3 sequence reads: CASSRGQGGNTIYF. The CDR3 DNA reads as TGTGCCAGCAGCAGGGGACAGGGTGGAAACACCATATATTTT.

This clone was counted between two and nine times. The V gene is TRBV5-4, the J gene TRBJ2-7; a possible D gene is TRBD1 (7 bases). The germline CDR1 and CDR2 sequences are SGHNT and YYREEE (reference sequence). The CDR3 extends over 12 amino acids. Trimming stripped 4 bases from V and 6 bases from J, with 11 bases between. This CDR3 reads CASSPQGGEQYF. The CDR3 nucleotides are TGTGCCAGCAGCCCTCAGGGGGGCGAGCAGTACTTC.

CDR3 in amino acids: CASSLGGRTYNEQFF. The CDR3 bases are TGTGCCAGCAGCTTGGGAGGGAGGACCTACAATGAGCAGTTCTTC. The chain combines TRBV5-6 with TRBJ2-1; tentative D call: TRBD2 (6 bases). Trimming took 0 bases from V and 2 from J, leaving 9 bases between them. Germline CDR1 and CDR2: SGHDT and YYEEEE. The CDR3 loop spans 15 amino acids.

A single count supports this clone. The chain joins TRBV5-4 to TRBJ2-7; 9 nucleotides agree with TRBD2. CDR1 and CDR2 (germline): SGHNT, YYREEE (reference sequence). The CDR3 runs to 15 residues. The V gene end was trimmed by 0 bases and the J gene end by 3 bases; junction bases not matched to a gene: 4. The CDR3 DNA reads TGTGCCAGCAGCTTGGGAGTAGCGGGGGTCTACGAGCAGTACTTC. Its translation: CASSLGVAGVYEQYF.